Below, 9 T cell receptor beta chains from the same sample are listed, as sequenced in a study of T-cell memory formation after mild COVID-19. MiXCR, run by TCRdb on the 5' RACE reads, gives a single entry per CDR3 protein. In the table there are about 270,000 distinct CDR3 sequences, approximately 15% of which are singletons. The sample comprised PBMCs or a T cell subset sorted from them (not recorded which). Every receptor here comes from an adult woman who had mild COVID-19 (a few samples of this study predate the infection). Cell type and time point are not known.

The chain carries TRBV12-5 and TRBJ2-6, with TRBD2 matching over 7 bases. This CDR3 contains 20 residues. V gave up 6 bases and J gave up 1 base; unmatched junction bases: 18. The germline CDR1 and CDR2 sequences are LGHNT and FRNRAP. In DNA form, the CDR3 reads TGTGCTAGTGGCCGGGAGCGGGGTCTTATAGCCGTATCTGGGGCCAACGTCCTGACTTTC. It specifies CASGRERGLIAVSGANVLTF.

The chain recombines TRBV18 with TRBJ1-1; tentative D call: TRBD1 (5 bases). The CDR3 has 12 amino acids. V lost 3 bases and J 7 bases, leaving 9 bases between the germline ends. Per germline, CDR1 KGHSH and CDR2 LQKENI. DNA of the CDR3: TGTGCCAGCTCACCGGCAGGGTTTGAAGCTTTCTTT. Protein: CASSPAGFEAFF.

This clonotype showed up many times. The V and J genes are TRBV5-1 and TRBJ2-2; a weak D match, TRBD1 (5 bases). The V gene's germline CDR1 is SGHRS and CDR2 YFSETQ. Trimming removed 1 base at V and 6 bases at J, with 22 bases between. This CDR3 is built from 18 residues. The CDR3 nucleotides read TGCGCCAGCAGCTTGCTGAATGTGGAGACAGTTCGTGCCGGGGAGCTGTTTTTT. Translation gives CASSLLNVETVRAGELFF.

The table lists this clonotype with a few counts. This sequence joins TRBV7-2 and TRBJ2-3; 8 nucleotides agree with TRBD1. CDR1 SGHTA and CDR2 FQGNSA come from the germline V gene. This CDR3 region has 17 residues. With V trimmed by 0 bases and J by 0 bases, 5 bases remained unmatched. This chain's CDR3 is CASSLASRTGSTDTQYF. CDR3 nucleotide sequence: TGTGCCAGCAGCTTAGCGAGTAGGACAGGGAGCACAGATACGCAGTATTTT.

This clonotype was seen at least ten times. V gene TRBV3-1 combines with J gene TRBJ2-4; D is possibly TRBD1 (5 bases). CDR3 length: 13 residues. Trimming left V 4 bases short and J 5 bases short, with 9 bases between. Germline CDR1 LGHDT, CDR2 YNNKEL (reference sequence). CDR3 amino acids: CASSPTTENIQYF. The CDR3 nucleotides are TGTGCCAGCAGCCCGACGACAGAAAACATTCAGTACTTC.

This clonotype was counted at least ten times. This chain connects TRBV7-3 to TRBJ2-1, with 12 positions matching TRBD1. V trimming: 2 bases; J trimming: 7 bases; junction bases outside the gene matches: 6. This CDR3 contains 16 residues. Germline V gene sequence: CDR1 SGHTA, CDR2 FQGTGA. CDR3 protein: CASSLAGTGGWNEQFF. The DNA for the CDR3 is TGTGCCAGCAGCTTAGCCGGGACAGGGGGCTGGAATGAGCAGTTCTTC.

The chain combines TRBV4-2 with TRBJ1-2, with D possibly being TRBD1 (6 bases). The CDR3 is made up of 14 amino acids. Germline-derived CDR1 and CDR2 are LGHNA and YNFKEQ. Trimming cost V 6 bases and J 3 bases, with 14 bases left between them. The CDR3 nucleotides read TGTGCCAGCAGACCGAGGACAGTCGACTATGGCTACACCTTC. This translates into CASRPRTVDYGYTF.

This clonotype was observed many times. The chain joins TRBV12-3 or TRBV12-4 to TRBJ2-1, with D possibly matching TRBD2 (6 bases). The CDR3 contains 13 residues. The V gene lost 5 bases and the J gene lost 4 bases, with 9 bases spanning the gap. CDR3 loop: CASSDSGYNEQFF. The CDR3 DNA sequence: TGTGCCAGCAGTGATAGCGGATACAATGAGCAGTTCTTC.

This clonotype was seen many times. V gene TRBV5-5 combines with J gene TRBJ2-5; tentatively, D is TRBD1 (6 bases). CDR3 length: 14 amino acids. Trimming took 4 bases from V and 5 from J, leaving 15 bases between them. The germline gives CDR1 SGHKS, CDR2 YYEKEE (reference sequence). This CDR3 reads CASSGQSGGETQYF. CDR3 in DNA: TGTGCCAGCAGCGGACAGTCCGGTGGGGAGACCCAGTACTTC.